This T cell receptor (beta chain) was identified in a study of cytomegalovirus exposure and HLA in healthy donors. Study conclusions and caveats: In a later analysis, approximately 15,000 TCR beta sequences were associated with HLA alleles at 0.05 false discovery rate. The dataset shows that most TCR sequences were rare, while some public TCRs occurred in many donors. Productive status was seen about 90% or about 30% of the time for most TCR beta V segments in an earlier analysis.

V trimming: 2 bases; J trimming: 3 bases; junction bases outside the gene matches: 9. The length of the CDR3 is 15 residues. Per germline, CDR1 GTSNPN and CDR2 SVGIG (reference sequence). Both 60 Vbeta primers and 13 Jbeta primers went into the PCR. Profiled with immunoSEQ multiplex PCR; TCRdb holds only in-frame clones, not every one. The sample yields more than 90,000 clones, 78% seen once. In the case of this clone: Its antigen is still unknown.

The receptor was derived from a woman aged 60-75 years in good health and CMV-seronegative. The sample was PBMCs. V is TRBV30 and J is TRBJ2-7; 8 bases fit TRBD2. CDR3 bases: TGTGCCTGGAGTAAAACTAGCGGAAGAGGCTACGAGCAGTACTTC. Translated, it gives CAWSKTSGRGYEQYF. Together with reference TRBV30 and TRBJ2-7, the CDR3 gives the full variable domain: SQTIHQWPATLVQPVGSPLSLECTVEGTSNPNLYWYRQAAGRGLQLLFYSVGIGQISSEVPQNLSASRPQDRQFILSSKKLLLSDSGFYLCAWSKTSGRGYEQYFGPGTRLTVT.